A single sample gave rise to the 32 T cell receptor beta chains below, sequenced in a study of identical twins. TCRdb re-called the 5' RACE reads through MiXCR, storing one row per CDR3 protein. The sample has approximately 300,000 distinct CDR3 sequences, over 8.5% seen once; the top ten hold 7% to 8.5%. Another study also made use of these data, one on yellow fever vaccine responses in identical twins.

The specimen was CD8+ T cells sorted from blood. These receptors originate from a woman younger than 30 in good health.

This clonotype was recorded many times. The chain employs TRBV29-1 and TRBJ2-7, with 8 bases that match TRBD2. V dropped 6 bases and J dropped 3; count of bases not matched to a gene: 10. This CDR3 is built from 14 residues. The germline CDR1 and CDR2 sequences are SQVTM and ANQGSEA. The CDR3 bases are TGCAGCGTCGCACCCAGCGGGGGCTACTACGAGCAGTACTTC. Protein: CSVAPSGGYYEQYF.

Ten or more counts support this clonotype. The CDR3 DNA follows: TGTGCCAGCGGGGGGCTGAGCTCCTACAATGAGCAGTTCTTC. This codes for CASGGLSSYNEQFF. The chain carries TRBV7-9 and TRBJ2-1; D may match TRBD1 or TRBD2 (6 bases each). Germline V gene lookup returns CDR1 SEHNR and CDR2 FQNEAQ (reference sequence). The V end was cut by 8 bases, the J end by 0 bases, with 11 bases between. This CDR3 has 14 residues.

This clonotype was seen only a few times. DNA for the CDR3: TGTGCCAGCAGTTTATCTAGCGGCCCTTATGATGAGCAGTTCTTC. This encodes CASSLSSGPYDEQFF. The chain carries TRBV27 and TRBJ2-1; tentatively, D is TRBD2 (6 bases). The germline V and J ends were trimmed by 0 bases and 8 bases, with 14 bases remaining between them. This CDR3 contains 15 residues. Germline lookup yields CDR1 MNHEY and CDR2 SMNVEV (reference sequence).

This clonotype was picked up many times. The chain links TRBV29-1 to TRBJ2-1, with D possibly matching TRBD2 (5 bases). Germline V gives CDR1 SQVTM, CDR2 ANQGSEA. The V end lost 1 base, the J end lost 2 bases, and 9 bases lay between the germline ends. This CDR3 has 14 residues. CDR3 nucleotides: TGCAGCGTTGAAGGCGGGCCTCCCTACAATGAGCAGTTCTTC. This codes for CSVEGGPPYNEQFF.

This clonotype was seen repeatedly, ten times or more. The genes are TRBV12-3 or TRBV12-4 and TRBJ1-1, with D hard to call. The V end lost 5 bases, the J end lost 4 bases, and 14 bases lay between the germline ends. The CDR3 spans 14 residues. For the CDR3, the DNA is TGTGCCAGCAGTCGGGGAGAAAGGAGCACTGAAGCTTTCTTT. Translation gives CASSRGERSTEAFF.

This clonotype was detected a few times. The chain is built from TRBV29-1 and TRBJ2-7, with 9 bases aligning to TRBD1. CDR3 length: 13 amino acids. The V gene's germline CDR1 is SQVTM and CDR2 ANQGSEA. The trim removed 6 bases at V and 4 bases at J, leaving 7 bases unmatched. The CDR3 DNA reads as TGCAGCGTGGGGGTCGGACAGGGGTACGAGCAGTACTTC. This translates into CSVGVGQGYEQYF.

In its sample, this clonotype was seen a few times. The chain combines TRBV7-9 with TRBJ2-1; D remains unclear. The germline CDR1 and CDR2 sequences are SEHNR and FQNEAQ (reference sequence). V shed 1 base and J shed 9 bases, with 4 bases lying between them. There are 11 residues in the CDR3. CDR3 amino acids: CASSLDPEQFF. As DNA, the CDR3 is TGTGCCAGCAGCTTAGACCCTGAGCAGTTCTTC.

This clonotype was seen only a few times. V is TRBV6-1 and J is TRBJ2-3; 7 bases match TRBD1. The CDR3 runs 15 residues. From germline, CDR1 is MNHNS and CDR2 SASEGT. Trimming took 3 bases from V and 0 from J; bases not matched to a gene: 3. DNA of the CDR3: TGTGCCAGCAGTGACGAGGGGGCCAGCACAGATACGCAGTATTTT. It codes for CASSDEGASTDTQYF.

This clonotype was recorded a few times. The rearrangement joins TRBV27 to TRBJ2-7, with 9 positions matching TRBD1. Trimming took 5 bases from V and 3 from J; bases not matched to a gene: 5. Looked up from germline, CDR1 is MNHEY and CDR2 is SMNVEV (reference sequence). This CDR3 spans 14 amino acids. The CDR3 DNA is TGTGCCAGCAGTATCACGGGACAGGGCTACGAGCAGTACTTC. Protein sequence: CASSITGQGYEQYF.

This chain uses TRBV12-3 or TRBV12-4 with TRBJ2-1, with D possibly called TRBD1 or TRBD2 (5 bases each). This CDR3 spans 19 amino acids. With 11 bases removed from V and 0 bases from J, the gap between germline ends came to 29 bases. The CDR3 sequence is CALCSTQNIRESSYNEQFF. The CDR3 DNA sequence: TGTGCCCTCTGTTCTACTCAAAATATCAGGGAGAGCTCCTACAATGAGCAGTTCTTC.

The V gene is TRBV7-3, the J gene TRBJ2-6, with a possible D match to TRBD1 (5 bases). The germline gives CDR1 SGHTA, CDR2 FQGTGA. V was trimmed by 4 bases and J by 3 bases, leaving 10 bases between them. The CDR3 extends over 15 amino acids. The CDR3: CASSSDSFGANVLTF. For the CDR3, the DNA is TGTGCCAGCAGCTCCGACAGCTTTGGGGCCAACGTCCTGACTTTC.

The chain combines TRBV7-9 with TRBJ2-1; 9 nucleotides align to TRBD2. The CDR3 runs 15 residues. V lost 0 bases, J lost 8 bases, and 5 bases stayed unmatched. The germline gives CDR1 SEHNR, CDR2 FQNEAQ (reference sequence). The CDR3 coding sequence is TGTGCCAGCAGCTTAGCTAGCGGGAGTCGCTATGAGCAGTTCTTC. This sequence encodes CASSLASGSRYEQFF.

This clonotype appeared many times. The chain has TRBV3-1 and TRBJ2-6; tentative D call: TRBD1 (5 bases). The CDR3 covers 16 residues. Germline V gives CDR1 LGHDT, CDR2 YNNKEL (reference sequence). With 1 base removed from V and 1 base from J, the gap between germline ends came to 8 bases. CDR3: CASSQGQRSGANVLTF. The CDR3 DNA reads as TGTGCCAGCAGCCAAGGACAGAGGTCTGGGGCCAACGTCCTGACTTTC.

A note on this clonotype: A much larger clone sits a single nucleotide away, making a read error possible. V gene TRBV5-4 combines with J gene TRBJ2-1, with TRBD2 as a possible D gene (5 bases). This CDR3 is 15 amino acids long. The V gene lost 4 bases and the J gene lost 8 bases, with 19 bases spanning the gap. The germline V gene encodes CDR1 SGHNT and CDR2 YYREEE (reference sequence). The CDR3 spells CASSPGKGWGDEQFF. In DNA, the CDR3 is TGTGCCAGCAGCCCCGGAAAAGGGTGGGGAGATGAGCAGTTCTTC.

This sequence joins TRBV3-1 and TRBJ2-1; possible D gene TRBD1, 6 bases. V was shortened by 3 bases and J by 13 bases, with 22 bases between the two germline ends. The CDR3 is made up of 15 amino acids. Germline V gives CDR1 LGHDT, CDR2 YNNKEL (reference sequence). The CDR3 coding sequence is TGTGCCAGCAGCCAGATACTTACAGGGCACTGGAACCAGTTCTTC. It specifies CASSQILTGHWNQFF.

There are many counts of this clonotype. CDR3: CATSDLTNGPQHF. DNA for the CDR3: TGTGCCACCAGTGATCTCACAAATGGGCCCCAGCATTTT. This chain joins TRBV24-1 and TRBJ1-5; D remains ambiguous. The CDR3 extends over 13 amino acids. Germline V gene lookup returns CDR1 KGHDR and CDR2 SFDVKD. V was shortened by 3 bases and J by 9 bases, with 11 bases between the two germline ends.

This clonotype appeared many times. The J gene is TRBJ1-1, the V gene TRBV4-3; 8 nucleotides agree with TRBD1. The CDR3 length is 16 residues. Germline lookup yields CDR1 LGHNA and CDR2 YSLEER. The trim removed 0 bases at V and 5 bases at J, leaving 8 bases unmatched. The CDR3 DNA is TGCGCCAGCAGCCAAGATTCAGGGGGCTTAGGGACTGAAGCTTTCTTT. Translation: CASSQDSGGLGTEAFF.

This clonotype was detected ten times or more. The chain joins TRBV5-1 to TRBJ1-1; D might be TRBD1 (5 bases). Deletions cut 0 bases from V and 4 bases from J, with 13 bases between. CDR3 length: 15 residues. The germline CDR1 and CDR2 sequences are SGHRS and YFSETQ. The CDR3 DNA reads TGCGCCAGCAGCTTGGTGCAGGGAAAGAGCACTGAAGCTTTCTTT. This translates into CASSLVQGKSTEAFF.

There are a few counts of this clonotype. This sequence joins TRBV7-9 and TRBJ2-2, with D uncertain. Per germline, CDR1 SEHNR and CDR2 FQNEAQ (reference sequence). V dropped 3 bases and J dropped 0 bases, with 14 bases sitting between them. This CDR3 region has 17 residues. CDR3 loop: CASSLIIRRTNTGELFF. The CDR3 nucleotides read TGTGCCAGCAGCTTGATTATCCGGCGAACGAACACCGGGGAGCTGTTTTTT.

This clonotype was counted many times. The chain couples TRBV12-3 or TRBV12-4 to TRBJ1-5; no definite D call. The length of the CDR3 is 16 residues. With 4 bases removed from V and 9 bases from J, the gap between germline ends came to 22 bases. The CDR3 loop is CASSSLQGGILGPQHF. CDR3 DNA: TGTGCCAGCAGTTCCCTACAAGGAGGGATTTTAGGGCCCCAGCATTTT.

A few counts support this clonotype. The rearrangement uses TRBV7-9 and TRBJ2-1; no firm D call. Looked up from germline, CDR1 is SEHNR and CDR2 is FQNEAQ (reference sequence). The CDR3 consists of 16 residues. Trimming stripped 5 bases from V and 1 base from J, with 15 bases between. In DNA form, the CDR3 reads TGTGCCAGCAGCGCTCCGGACGATAAATCCTACAATGAGCAGTTCTTC. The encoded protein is CASSAPDDKSYNEQFF. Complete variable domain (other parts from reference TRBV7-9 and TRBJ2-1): DTGVSQNPRHKITKRGQNVTFRCDPISEHNRLYWYRQTLGQGPEFLTYFQNEAQLEKSRLLSDRFSAERPKGSFSTLEIQRTEQGDSAMYLCASSAPDDKSYNEQFFGPGTRLTVL.

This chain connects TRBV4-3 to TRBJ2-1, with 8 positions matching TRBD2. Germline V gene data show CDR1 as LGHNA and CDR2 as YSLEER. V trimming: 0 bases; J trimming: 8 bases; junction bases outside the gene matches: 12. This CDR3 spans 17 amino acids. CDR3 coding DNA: TGCGCCAGCAGCCAAGATCCAGCGGGAGCCGTCGGCCATGAGCAGTTCTTC. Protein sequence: CASSQDPAGAVGHEQFF.

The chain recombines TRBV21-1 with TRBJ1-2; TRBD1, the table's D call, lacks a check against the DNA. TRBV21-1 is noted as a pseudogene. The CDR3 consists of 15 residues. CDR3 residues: CASPPNSAGRDGYTF. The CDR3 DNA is TGTGCCAGCCCCCCTAATTCTGCGGGACGGGATGGCTACACCTTC.

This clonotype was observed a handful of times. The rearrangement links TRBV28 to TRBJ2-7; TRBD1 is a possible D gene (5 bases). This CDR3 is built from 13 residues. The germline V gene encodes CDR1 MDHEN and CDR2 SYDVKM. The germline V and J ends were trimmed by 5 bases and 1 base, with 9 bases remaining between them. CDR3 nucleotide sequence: TGTGCCAGCAGTGGCAGGGTGTCCTACGAGCAGTACTTC. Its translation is CASSGRVSYEQYF. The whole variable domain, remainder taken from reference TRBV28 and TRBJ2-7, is DVKVTQSSRYLVKRTGEKVFLECVQDMDHENMFWYRQDPGLGLRLIYFSYDVKMKEKGDIPEGYSVSREKKERFSLILESASTNQTSMYLCASSGRVSYEQYFGPGTRLTVT.

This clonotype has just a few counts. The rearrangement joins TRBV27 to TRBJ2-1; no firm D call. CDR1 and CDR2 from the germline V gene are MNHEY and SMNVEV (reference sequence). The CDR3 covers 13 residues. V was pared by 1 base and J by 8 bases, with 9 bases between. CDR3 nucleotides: TGTGCCAGCAGTTTATTCCTGGGGTATGAGCAGTTCTTC. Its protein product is CASSLFLGYEQFF.

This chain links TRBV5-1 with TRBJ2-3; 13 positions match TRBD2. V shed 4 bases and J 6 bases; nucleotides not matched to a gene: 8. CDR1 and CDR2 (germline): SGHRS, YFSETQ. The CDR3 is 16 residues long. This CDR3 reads CASSTGLAGWSDTQYF. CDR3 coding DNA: TGCGCCAGCAGCACGGGACTAGCGGGATGGTCCGATACGCAGTATTTT.

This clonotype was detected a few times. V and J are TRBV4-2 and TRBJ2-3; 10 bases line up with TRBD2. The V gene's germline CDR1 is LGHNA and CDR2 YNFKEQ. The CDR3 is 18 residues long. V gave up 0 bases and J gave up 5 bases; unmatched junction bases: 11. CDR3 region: CASSQDLAGVGVLDTQYF. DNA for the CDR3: TGTGCCAGCAGCCAAGATCTAGCGGGGGTTGGCGTTCTAGATACGCAGTATTTT.

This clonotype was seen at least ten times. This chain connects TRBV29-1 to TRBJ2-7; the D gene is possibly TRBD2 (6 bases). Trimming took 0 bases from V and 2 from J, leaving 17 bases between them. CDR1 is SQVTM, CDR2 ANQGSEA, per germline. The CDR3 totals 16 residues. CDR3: CSVEDVGGERPYEQYF. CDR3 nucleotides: TGCAGCGTTGAAGATGTCGGAGGGGAGAGGCCCTACGAGCAGTACTTC.

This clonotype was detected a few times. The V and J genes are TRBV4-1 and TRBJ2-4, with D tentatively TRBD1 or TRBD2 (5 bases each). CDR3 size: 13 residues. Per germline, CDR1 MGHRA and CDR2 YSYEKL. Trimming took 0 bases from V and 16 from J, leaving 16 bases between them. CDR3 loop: CASSQDGVSGAYF. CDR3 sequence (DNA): TGCGCCAGCAGCCAAGATGGGGTCTCCGGGGCATACTTC.

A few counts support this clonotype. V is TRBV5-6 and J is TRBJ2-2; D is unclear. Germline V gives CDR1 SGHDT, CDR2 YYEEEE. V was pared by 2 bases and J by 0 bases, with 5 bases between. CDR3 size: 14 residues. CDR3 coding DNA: TGTGCCAGCAGCTTTAATACGAACACCGGGGAGCTGTTTTTT. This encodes CASSFNTNTGELFF.

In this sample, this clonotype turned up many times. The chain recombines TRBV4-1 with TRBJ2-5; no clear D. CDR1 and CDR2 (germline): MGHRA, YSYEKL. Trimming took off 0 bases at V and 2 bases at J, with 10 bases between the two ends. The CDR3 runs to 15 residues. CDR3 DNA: TGCGCCAGCAGCCAAGATCTGGGCACTCAAGAGACCCAGTACTTC. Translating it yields CASSQDLGTQETQYF.

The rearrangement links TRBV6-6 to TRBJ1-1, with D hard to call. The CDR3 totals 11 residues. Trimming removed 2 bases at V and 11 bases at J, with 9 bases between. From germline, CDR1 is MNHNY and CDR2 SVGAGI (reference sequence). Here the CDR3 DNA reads TGTGCCAGCAGTTACCCACCTCCCGCTTTCTTT. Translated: CASSYPPPAFF.